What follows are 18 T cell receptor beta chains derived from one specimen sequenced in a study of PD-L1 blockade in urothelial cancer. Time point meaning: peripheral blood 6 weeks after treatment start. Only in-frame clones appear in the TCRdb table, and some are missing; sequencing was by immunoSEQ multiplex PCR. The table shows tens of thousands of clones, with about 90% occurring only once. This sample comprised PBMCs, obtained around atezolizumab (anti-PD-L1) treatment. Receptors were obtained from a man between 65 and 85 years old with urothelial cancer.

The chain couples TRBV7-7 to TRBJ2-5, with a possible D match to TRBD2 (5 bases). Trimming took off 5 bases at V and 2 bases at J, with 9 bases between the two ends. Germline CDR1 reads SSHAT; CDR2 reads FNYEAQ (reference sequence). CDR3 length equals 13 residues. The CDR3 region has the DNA TGTGCCAGCAGCGCCGGGGAACAAGAGACCCAGTACTTC. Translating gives CASSAGEQETQYF.

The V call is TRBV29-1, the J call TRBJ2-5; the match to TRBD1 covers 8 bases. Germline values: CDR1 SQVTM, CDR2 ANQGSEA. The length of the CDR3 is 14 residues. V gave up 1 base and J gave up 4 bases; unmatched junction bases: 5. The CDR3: CSVEGGQAAETQYF. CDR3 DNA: TGCAGCGTTGAAGGGGGACAGGCGGCAGAGACCCAGTACTTC.

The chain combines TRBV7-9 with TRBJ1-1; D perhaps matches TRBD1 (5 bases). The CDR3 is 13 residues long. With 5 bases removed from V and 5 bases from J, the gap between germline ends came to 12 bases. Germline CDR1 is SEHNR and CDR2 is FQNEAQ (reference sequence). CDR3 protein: CASSPLGGTEAFF. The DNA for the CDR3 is TGTGCCAGCAGCCCCTTGGGGGGTACTGAAGCTTTCTTT.

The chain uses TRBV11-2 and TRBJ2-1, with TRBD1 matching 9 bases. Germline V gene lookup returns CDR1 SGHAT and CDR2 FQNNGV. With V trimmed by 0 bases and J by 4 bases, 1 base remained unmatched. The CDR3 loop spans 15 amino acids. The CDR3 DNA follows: TGTGCCAGCAGCTTAGAACAGGGGGCGTACAATGAGCAGTTCTTC. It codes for CASSLEQGAYNEQFF.

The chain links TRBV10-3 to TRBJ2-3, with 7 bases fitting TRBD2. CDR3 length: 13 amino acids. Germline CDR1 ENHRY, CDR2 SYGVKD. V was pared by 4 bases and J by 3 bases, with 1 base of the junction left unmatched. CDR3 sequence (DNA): TGTGCCATCAGTGGGCGGGGGACAGATACGCAGTATTTT. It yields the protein CAISGRGTDTQYF.

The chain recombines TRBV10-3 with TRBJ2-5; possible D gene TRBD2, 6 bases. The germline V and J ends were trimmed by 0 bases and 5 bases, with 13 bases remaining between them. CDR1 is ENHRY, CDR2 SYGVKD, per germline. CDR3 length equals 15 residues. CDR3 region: CAISESGTFRETQYF. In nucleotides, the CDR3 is TGTGCCATCAGTGAGTCGGGGACTTTTCGGGAGACCCAGTACTTC.

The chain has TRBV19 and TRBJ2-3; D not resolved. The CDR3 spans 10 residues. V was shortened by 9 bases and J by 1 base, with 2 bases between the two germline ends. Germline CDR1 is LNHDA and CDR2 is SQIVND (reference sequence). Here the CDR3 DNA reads TGTGCCAGCGGCACAGATACGCAGTATTTT. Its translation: CASGTDTQYF.

The CDR3 DNA reads TGTGCCGACCGGCTTCTACCCTCCCTCAGGTATGGCTACACCTTC. It codes for CADRLLPSLRYGYTF. This chain joins TRBV27 and TRBJ1-2; D is uncertain. V was pared by 11 bases and J by 5 bases, with 24 bases between. This CDR3 region has 15 residues. The germline CDR1 and CDR2 sequences are MNHEY and SMNVEV (reference sequence).

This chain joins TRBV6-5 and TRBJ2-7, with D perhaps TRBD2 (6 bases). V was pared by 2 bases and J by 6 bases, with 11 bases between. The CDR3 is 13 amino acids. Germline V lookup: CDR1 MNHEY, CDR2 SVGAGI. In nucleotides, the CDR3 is TGTGCCAGCAGTTACAGCACTAGCAGCGAGCAGTACTTC. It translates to CASSYSTSSEQYF.

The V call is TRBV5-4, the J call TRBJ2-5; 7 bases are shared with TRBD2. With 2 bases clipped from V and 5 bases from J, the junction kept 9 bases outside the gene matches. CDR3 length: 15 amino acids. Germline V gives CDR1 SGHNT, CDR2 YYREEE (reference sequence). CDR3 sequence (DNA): TGTGCCAGCAGCTTAGGCGCGGGAGCGGTGGAGACCCAGTACTTC. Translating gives CASSLGAGAVETQYF.

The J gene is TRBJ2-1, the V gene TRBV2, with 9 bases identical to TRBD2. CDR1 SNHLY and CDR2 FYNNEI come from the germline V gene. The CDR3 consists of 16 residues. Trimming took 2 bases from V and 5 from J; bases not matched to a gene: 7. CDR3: CASSESLTSGDNEQFF. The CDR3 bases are TGTGCCAGCAGTGAATCCTTGACTAGCGGTGACAATGAGCAGTTCTTC.

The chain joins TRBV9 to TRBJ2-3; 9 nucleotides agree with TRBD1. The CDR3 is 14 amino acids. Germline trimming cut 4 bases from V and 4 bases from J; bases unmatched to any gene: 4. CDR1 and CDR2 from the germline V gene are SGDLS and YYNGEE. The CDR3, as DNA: TGTGCCAGCAGCCGGGGACAGGGCCCAGATACGCAGTATTTT. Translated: CASSRGQGPDTQYF.

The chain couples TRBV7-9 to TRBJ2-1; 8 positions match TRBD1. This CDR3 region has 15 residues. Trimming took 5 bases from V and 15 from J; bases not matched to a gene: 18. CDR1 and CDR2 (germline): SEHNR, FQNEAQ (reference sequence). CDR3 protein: CASSPPPGTGGHRFF. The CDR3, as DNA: TGTGCCAGCAGCCCCCCCCCGGGGACAGGAGGGCATCGGTTCTTC.

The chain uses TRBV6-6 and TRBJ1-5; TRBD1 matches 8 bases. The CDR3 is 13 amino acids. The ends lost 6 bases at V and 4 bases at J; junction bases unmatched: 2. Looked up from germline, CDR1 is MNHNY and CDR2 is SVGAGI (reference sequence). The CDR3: CASRRTGNQPQHF. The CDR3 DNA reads TGTGCCAGCAGAAGGACAGGGAATCAGCCCCAGCATTTT.

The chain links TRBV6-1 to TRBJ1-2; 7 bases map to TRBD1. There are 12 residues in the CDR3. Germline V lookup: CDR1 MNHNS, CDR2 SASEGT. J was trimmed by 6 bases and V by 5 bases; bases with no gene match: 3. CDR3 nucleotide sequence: TGTGCCAGCAGTATCGACAGGGATGGCTACACCTTC. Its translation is CASSIDRDGYTF.

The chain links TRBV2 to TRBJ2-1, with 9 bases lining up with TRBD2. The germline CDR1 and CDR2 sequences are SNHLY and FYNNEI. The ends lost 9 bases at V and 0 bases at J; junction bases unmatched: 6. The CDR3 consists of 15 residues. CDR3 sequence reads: CASLSGSPSYNEQFF. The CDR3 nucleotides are TGTGCCAGTCTTAGCGGGAGTCCCTCCTACAATGAGCAGTTCTTC.

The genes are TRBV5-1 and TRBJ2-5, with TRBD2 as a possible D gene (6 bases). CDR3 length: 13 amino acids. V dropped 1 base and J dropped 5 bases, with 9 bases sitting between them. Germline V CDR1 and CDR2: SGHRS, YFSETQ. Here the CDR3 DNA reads TGCGCCAGCAGCTTGTGGAGGGATGAGACCCAGTACTTC. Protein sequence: CASSLWRDETQYF.

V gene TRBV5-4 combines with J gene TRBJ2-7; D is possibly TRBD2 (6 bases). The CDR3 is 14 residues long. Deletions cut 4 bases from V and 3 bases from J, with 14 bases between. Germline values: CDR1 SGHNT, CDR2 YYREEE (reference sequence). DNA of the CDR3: TGTGCCAGCAGCGGGACCGGGACTCTCTACGAGCAGTACTTC. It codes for CASSGTGTLYEQYF.